One sample yielded the 25 T cell receptor beta chains listed below, sequenced in a study of control samples from healthy donors and cancer patients. TCRdb's table, derived via immunoSEQ multiplex PCR, lists solely in-frame clones and lacks some. The sample holds about 80,000 clones, roughly 90% seen once. Sequencing was carried out using blood. These TCRs come from a woman aged 45-59 years in good health.

This clone was detected once. For the CDR3, the DNA is TGTGCCAGCAGCCCCAGGATTCTTCAGAACACTGAAGCTTTCTTT. It is translated as CASSPRILQNTEAFF. The chain uses TRBV7-9 and TRBJ1-1; D is undetermined. Trimming left V 5 bases short and J 1 base short, with 14 bases between. The germline gives CDR1 SEHNR, CDR2 FQNEAQ (reference sequence). There are 15 residues in the CDR3.

This clone has just one count. The V and J genes are TRBV7-9 and TRBJ2-3; possibly TRBD2 for D (6 bases). Germline V gene sequence: CDR1 SEHNR, CDR2 FQNEAQ (reference sequence). V was shortened by 3 bases and J by 7 bases, with 20 bases between the two germline ends. The CDR3 sequence is 16 residues long. The DNA for the CDR3 is TGTGCCAGCAGCTTGGACCGGGACGGGGGATACTATACGCAGTATTTT. It yields the protein CASSLDRDGGYYTQYF.

This sequence joins TRBV2 and TRBJ2-1; D unresolved. The CDR3 has 12 amino acids. CDR1 and CDR2 from the germline V gene are SNHLY and FYNNEI. V was clipped by 3 bases and J by 10 bases, with 10 bases between them. The CDR3 sequence: CASSDYVNEQFF. CDR3 coding DNA: TGTGCCAGCAGTGACTATGTAAACGAGCAGTTCTTC.

This clone was observed a handful of times. V and J are TRBV5-6 and TRBJ1-1; maybe TRBD1 (6 bases). The CDR3 consists of 18 residues. Germline-derived CDR1 and CDR2 are SGHDT and YYEEEE. Trimming shortened V by 3 bases and J by 0 bases, and 21 bases separated the two germline ends. CDR3 DNA sequence: TGTGCCAGCAGCTACGTGCAGGGGAGGTTGAAAATGAACACTGAAGCTTTCTTT. Protein product: CASSYVQGRLKMNTEAFF.

The J gene is TRBJ2-3, the V gene TRBV19, with no clear D. Germline CDR1 reads LNHDA; CDR2 reads SQIVND (reference sequence). V gave up 9 bases and J gave up 5 bases, with 9 bases separating them. CDR3 size: 11 residues. Here the CDR3 reads CASQYQDTQYF. In DNA, the CDR3 is TGTGCCAGCCAGTATCAAGATACGCAGTATTTT.

This clone rates as medium-sized. The gene calls are TRBV27 and TRBJ2-2; D ambiguous. Trimming took 0 bases from V and 7 from J, leaving 3 bases between them. Germline V CDR1 and CDR2: MNHEY, SMNVEV (reference sequence). The CDR3 has 12 amino acids. Here the CDR3 reads CASSLSHGELFF. In DNA form, the CDR3 reads TGTGCCAGCAGTTTATCTCACGGGGAGCTGTTTTTT.

The chain employs TRBV5-4 and TRBJ1-1, with D possibly TRBD1 on 5 matching bases. The CDR3 loop spans 17 amino acids. Trimming took 2 bases from V and 1 from J, leaving 18 bases between them. CDR1 and CDR2 (germline): SGHNT, YYREEE (reference sequence). The CDR3, as DNA: TGTGCCAGCAGCTTACAAACACCGGGACCGGGGAACACTGAAGCTTTCTTT. Its protein product is CASSLQTPGPGNTEAFF.

The chain carries TRBV29-1 and TRBJ1-2; D gene unclear. Germline V lookup: CDR1 SQVTM, CDR2 ANQGSEA. The CDR3 is 13 residues long. V dropped 7 bases and J dropped 5 bases, with 17 bases sitting between them. The CDR3 here is CSAAPGNEYGYTF. In DNA form, the CDR3 reads TGCAGCGCCGCCCCCGGGAATGAATATGGCTACACCTTC.

The J gene is TRBJ2-1, the V gene TRBV10-1, with 9 bases that match TRBD1. The germline gives CDR1 WNHNN, CDR2 SYGVQD (reference sequence). CDR3 length: 15 amino acids. Trimming at V came to 6 bases and at J to 6 bases, leaving 9 bases not matched to a gene. CDR3 region: CASRASLTGGNEQFF. In DNA form, the CDR3 reads TGCGCCAGCAGAGCCAGCTTGACAGGGGGCAATGAGCAGTTCTTC.

The rearrangement uses TRBV20-1 and TRBJ1-1; TRBD1 matches 7 bases. The ends lost 4 bases at V and 1 base at J; junction bases unmatched: 3. Germline V gene sequence: CDR1 DFQATT, CDR2 SNEGSKA (reference sequence). CDR3 length: 13 amino acids. The CDR3 protein is CSAIEGANTEAFF. CDR3 sequence (DNA): TGCAGTGCTATTGAGGGGGCGAACACTGAAGCTTTCTTT.

V and J are TRBV10-2 and TRBJ2-7; tentative D call: TRBD2 (5 bases). Trimming removed 0 bases from V and 6 bases from J, with 18 bases in between. The germline CDR1 and CDR2 sequences are WSHSY and SAAADI. This CDR3 contains 16 residues. The CDR3 here is CASSESDWRPVGEQYF. For the CDR3, the DNA is TGCGCCAGCAGTGAGTCGGACTGGCGCCCGGTAGGCGAGCAGTACTTC.

The rearrangement links TRBV30 to TRBJ1-5; tentatively, D is TRBD1 (6 bases). Germline V gene lookup returns CDR1 GTSNPN and CDR2 SVGIG (reference sequence). Trimming shortened V by 3 bases and J by 4 bases, and 10 bases separated the two germline ends. The CDR3 sequence is 13 residues long. The CDR3 protein is CAWRSGVNQPQHF. The DNA for the CDR3 is TGTGCCTGGAGGTCAGGGGTTAATCAGCCCCAGCATTTT. Full variable domain (missing parts from reference TRBV30 and TRBJ1-5): SQTIHQWPATLVQPVGSPLSLECTVEGTSNPNLYWYRQAAGRGLQLLFYSVGIGQISSEVPQNLSASRPQDRQFILSSKKLLLSDSGFYLCAWRSGVNQPQHFGDGTRLSIL.

J is TRBJ2-1 and V is TRBV9; 10 bases fit TRBD2. Germline V lookup: CDR1 SGDLS, CDR2 YYNGEE. V shed 0 bases and J 9 bases; nucleotides not matched to a gene: 3. This CDR3 has 14 amino acids. The CDR3 sequence is CASSVVSGGSEQFF. In nucleotides, the CDR3 is TGTGCCAGCAGCGTAGTTAGCGGGGGGAGTGAGCAGTTCTTC.

The J gene is TRBJ1-1, the V gene TRBV11-2, with TRBD1 as a possible D gene (6 bases). Trimming cost V 5 bases and J 5 bases, with 18 bases left between them. Germline-derived CDR1 and CDR2 are SGHAT and FQNNGV. There are 15 residues in the CDR3. In nucleotides, the CDR3 is TGTGCCAGCAGCGATGGGGGGCGGATAAAAACTGAAGCTTTCTTT. It specifies CASSDGGRIKTEAFF. Full variable domain (remainder filled in from reference TRBV11-2 and TRBJ1-1): EAGVAQSPRYKIIEKRQSVAFWCNPISGHATLYWYQQILGQGPKLLIQFQNNGVVDDSQLPKDRFSAERLKGVDSTLKIQPAKLEDSAVYLCASSDGGRIKTEAFFGQGTRLTVV.

The CDR3 region is CATSDWDSAGLGTDTQYF. In DNA form, the CDR3 reads TGTGCCACCAGTGATTGGGACTCAGCAGGGTTGGGCACAGATACGCAGTATTTT. V is TRBV24-1 and J is TRBJ2-3, with D possibly matching TRBD2 (6 bases). Germline CDR1 and CDR2: KGHDR and SFDVKD. The V and J ends lost 2 bases and 1 base respectively, with 18 bases between them. The CDR3 contains 18 residues.

This rearrangement joins TRBV6-1 to TRBJ2-5, with 8 bases that match TRBD1. Germline-derived CDR1 and CDR2 are MNHNS and SASEGT. The ends lost 2 bases at V and 7 bases at J; junction bases unmatched: 9. The CDR3 has 15 amino acids. Here the CDR3 DNA reads TGTGCCAGCAGTGAACTCGGACAGGGTTTTGGGACCCAGTACTTC. The encoded protein is CASSELGQGFGTQYF.

The J gene is TRBJ1-2, the V gene TRBV10-3; D not resolved. Germline V lookup: CDR1 ENHRY, CDR2 SYGVKD. The CDR3 loop spans 13 amino acids. Trimming removed 2 bases from V and 4 bases from J, with 8 bases in between. This CDR3 is CAISEEGLYGYTF. As DNA, the CDR3 is TGTGCCATCAGTGAGGAGGGTCTCTATGGCTACACCTTC.

This clone was seen once. The rearrangement links TRBV30 to TRBJ1-6, with D possibly being TRBD1 (5 bases). V was trimmed by 5 bases and J by 10 bases, leaving 18 bases between them. Germline-derived CDR1 and CDR2 are GTSNPN and SVGIG (reference sequence). CDR3 length equals 14 residues. The CDR3 reads CAWRRDLTGSPLHF. In nucleotides, the CDR3 is TGTGCCTGGCGTCGGGACCTAACGGGGTCACCCCTCCACTTT.

This chain joins TRBV5-1 and TRBJ2-1; 7 bases match TRBD2. Germline-derived CDR1 and CDR2 are SGHRS and YFSETQ. Losses at the gene ends were 5 bases for V and 9 bases for J; bases not matched to a gene: 5. The CDR3 consists of 12 residues. CDR3 loop: CASRWTGGEQFF. CDR3 sequence (DNA): TGCGCCAGCAGGTGGACGGGGGGTGAGCAGTTCTTC. The variable domain in full, with the rest retrieved from reference TRBV5-1 and TRBJ2-1, is KAGVTQTPRYLIKTRGQQVTLSCSPISGHRSVSWYQQTPGQGLQFLFEYFSETQRNKGNFPGRFSGRQFSNSRSEMNVSTLELGDSALYLCASRWTGGEQFFGPGTRLTVL.

V and J are TRBV19 and TRBJ2-1, with 8 nucleotides matching TRBD1. With 5 bases clipped from V and 8 bases from J, the junction kept 14 bases outside the gene matches. Per germline, CDR1 LNHDA and CDR2 SQIVND (reference sequence). This CDR3 contains 16 residues. The CDR3 region has the DNA TGTGCCAGTAGTGCGGCCAGGGGGCTATTAGGATATGAGCAGTTCTTC. Amino acids: CASSAARGLLGYEQFF.

The rearrangement uses TRBV5-1 and TRBJ2-1, with TRBD1 as a possible D gene (5 bases). There are 14 residues in the CDR3. Germline CDR1 is SGHRS and CDR2 is YFSETQ. V was cut by 0 bases and J by 2 bases, with 6 bases left in between. This chain's CDR3 is CASSLGQPYNEQFF. In DNA form, the CDR3 reads TGCGCCAGCAGCTTGGGACAGCCCTACAATGAGCAGTTCTTC.

This chain uses TRBV19 with TRBJ1-3; 7 nucleotides match TRBD1. CDR3 length equals 17 residues. Germline loops: CDR1 LNHDA, CDR2 SQIVND (reference sequence). J was trimmed by 3 bases and V by 9 bases; bases with no gene match: 17. The CDR3 reads CARSFRGQTGFGNTIYF. In nucleotides, the CDR3 is TGTGCCAGATCATTTAGGGGACAGACGGGCTTTGGAAACACCATATATTTT.

This chain connects TRBV6-5 to TRBJ1-5; 7 nucleotides line up with TRBD1. The CDR3 runs 16 residues. The J segment lost 0 bases and the V segment lost 4 bases, leaving 6 bases of the junction unmatched. The V gene's germline CDR1 is MNHEY and CDR2 SVGAGI. CDR3 sequence reads: CASSSRGAFSNQPQHF. DNA for the CDR3: TGTGCCAGCAGTTCCAGGGGGGCATTTAGCAATCAGCCCCAGCATTTT.

V is TRBV19 and J is TRBJ1-2, with D maybe TRBD1 (5 bases). CDR3 size: 16 residues. Germline CDR1 LNHDA, CDR2 SQIVND (reference sequence). V gave up 8 bases and J gave up 2 bases, with 21 bases separating them. CDR3 in DNA: TGTGCCAGTGGGGAGGTAGCTTCGCGACAGAACTATGGCTACACCTTC. It is translated as CASGEVASRQNYGYTF. Looking up the rest from reference TRBV19 and TRBJ1-2 gives the full variable domain: DGGITQSPKYLFRKEGQNVTLSCEQNLNHDAMYWYRQDPGQGLRLIYYSQIVNDFQKGDIAEGYSVSREKKESFPLTVTSAQKNPTAFYLCASGEVASRQNYGYTFGSGTRLTVV.

This chain uses TRBV5-1 with TRBJ1-2, with a possible D match to TRBD1 (5 bases). V lost 0 bases to trimming and J lost 1 base, with 10 bases between them. CDR1 SGHRS and CDR2 YFSETQ come from the germline V gene. The length of the CDR3 is 15 residues. CDR3 loop: CASSLVLGDNYGYTF. CDR3 DNA sequence: TGCGCCAGCAGCTTGGTGTTAGGGGATAACTATGGCTACACCTTC.